These T cell receptor beta chains were read from a single sample in a study of blood T cells in healthy people across ages. TCRdb passed the 5' RACE reads through MiXCR, listing each CDR3 protein once. In the table there are approximately 850,000 distinct CDR3 sequences, under 45% of which are singletons. Sequencing input: blood. All receptors come from a man aged 55 to 70 in good health. The CDR3 runs from the conserved cysteine through the conserved F or W. The D gene is left open where the match is weak. Size tells how often a clone was seen (once, few, many) or the class of an expanded clone, and some rows leave it out.

18	TRBD1	TRBJ2-2	TRBV6-5	.	TGTGCCAGCAGTTTTATGAACCCGGGACAGGGAAACACCGGGGAGCTGTTTTTT	CASSFMNPGQGNTGELFF
14	.	TRBJ2-5	TRBV4-3	.	TGCACCAGCAGCCAAGAGGGAAGCCAAGAGACCCAGTACTTC	CTSSQEGSQETQYF
13	.	TRBJ1-2	TRBV7-2	.	TGTGCCAGCAGCTTTGGGGAGGGCTATGGCTACACCTTC	CASSFGEGYGYTF
11	.	TRBJ1-6	TRBV2	.	TGTGCCAGCAGTGGGGACTCACCCCTCCACTTT	CASSGDSPLHF
14	.	TRBJ2-2	TRBV6-1	.	TGTGCCAGCAGTAGGCGGTGGAACACCGGGGAGCTGTTTTTT	CASSRRWNTGELFF
13	.	TRBJ2-7	TRBV5-1	few	TGCGCCAGCAGCTTGGCTGCAGAAGGCGAGCAGTACTTC	CASSLAAEGEQYF
14	TRBD1	TRBJ2-7	TRBV5-1	many	TGCGCCAGCAGTGCTTCGGGACAGACCAACGAGCAGTACTTC	CASSASGQTNEQYF
15	.	TRBJ1-1	TRBV6-5	.	TGTGCCAGCAGTTACTTCGGGGGCGGTGACACTGAAGCTTTCTTT	CASSYFGGGDTEAFF
16	TRBD2	TRBJ2-3	TRBV7-2	.	TGTGCCAGCAGCTTTCTAGCGGGGGGTGGGACAGATACGCAGTATTTT	CASSFLAGGGTDTQYF
10	.	TRBJ2-1	TRBV20-1	many	TGCAGTGCTGGACACTATGAGCAGTTCTTC	CSAGHYEQFF
15	TRBD2	TRBJ2-3	TRBV6-5	few	TGTGCCAGCAGCGGGATAGCGGGGGGGCCTGATACGCAGTATTTT	CASSGIAGGPDTQYF
13	TRBD1	TRBJ2-7	TRBV20-1	.	TGCAGTGCGCTGACAGGGCGACCCTACGAGCAGTACTTC	CSALTGRPYEQYF
15	TRBD2	TRBJ2-5	TRBV7-8	few	TGTGCCAGCAGCCCGGGGACTAGCGGGCGTCAGACCCAGTACTTC	CASSPGTSGRQTQYF
15	.	TRBJ2-2	TRBV3-1	many	TGTGCCAGCAGCCCCCGGGTAGGGGCTGGCGGGGAGCTGTTTTTT	CASSPRVGAGGELFF
14	.	TRBJ2-5	TRBV20-1	.	TGCAGTGCTTCCCCCGGGACCCAGGGAGAGACCCAGTACTTC	CSASPGTQGETQYF
19	.	TRBJ2-5	TRBV12-1	.	TGTGCCAGCAGCTCACTAGCGGGGGGCAACCTAAGGAGGCAAGAGACCCAGTACTTC	CASSSLAGGNLRRQETQYF